Below are 5 T cell receptor beta chains sequenced from a single sample in a study of Graves' ophthalmopathy and Graves' hyperthyroidism. RNA transcripts yielded amplified TCR beta CDR3 regions. Amplification began with first-round RT-PCR using HTBI primers, then second-round multiplex PCR was performed. TCRdb fed the multiplex PCR reads into MiXCR, producing one record per CDR3 protein. The sample records around 1,000,000 distinct CDR3 sequences, about 40% being singletons. The specimen sequenced was peripheral blood or thyroid tissue (not recorded which). Every receptor here comes from an adult man with Graves' hyperthyroidism.

The sample holds a few counts of this clonotype. The rearrangement uses TRBV6-6 and TRBJ1-4; D is ambiguous. There are 13 residues in the CDR3. Germline CDR1 and CDR2: MNHNY and SVGAGI (reference sequence). The V end was cut by 4 bases, the J end by 8 bases, with 11 bases between. This chain's CDR3 is CASSSGLWEKLFF. In DNA, the CDR3 is TGTGCCAGCAGTTCTGGGCTCTGGGAAAAACTGTTTTTT.

At least ten counts were recorded for this clonotype. V usage is TRBV29-1 and J usage is TRBJ1-5, with 8 bases that match TRBD1. The germline CDR1 and CDR2 sequences are SQVTM and ANQGSEA. This CDR3 contains 13 residues. Trimming took 1 base from V and 4 from J; bases not matched to a gene: 0. CDR3 DNA sequence: TGCAGCGTTGAAGGGACAGGGAATCAGCCCCAGCATTTT. Its translation: CSVEGTGNQPQHF.

This clonotype came up many times. The CDR3 DNA reads as TGTGCCACCAGTGAAAGGGGGCATCAGCCCCAGCATTTT. Translation gives CATSERGHQPQHF. This rearrangement joins TRBV24-1 to TRBJ1-5; TRBD1 matches at 7 bases. Germline CDR1 KGHDR, CDR2 SFDVKD. The CDR3 is 13 residues long. The junction had 1 base not matched to a gene; V was cut back by 4 bases and J by 5 bases.

This clonotype has a count of ten or more. One base away lies a much larger clone, so this may be a sequencing read error. This rearrangement joins TRBV29-1 to TRBJ1-1, with D maybe TRBD1 (6 bases). The CDR3 sequence is 12 residues long. V lost 6 bases, J lost 8 bases, and 16 bases lay in between. Germline V gene data show CDR1 as SQVTM and CDR2 as ANQGSEA. The CDR3 bases are TGCAGCGTGGATCCGAGAACAGGGGAAGCTTTCTTT. It translates to CSVDPRTGEAFF.

Only a few counts were recorded for this clonotype. Written as DNA, the CDR3 is TGCGCCAGCAGCCAAGATCAAAGTACGGGACCCACCGGGGAGCTGTTTTTT. It translates to CASSQDQSTGPTGELFF. The V and J genes are TRBV4-1 and TRBJ2-2, with D possibly being TRBD1 or TRBD2 (5 bases each). The V and J ends lost 0 bases and 4 bases respectively, with 15 bases between them. Germline CDR1 MGHRA, CDR2 YSYEKL. CDR3 length: 17 amino acids.